This is a list of T cell receptor beta chains from one sample in a study of CXCR3-negative and CXCR3-positive naive CD8 T cells. TCRdb reprocessed the 5' RACE reads and reports one entry per CDR3 protein, with no DNA. In all, the sample yields about 89,000 distinct CDR3 sequences. What was sequenced was naive CXCR3+ CD8+ T cells from blood. All receptors come from a human donor in good health. Some clones in this sample may be carry-over from other donors' samples. Each CDR3 is given with its conserved first and last residue. Fields, in order: J gene, V gene, CDR3 protein.

J gene: TRBJ2-1
V gene: TRBV5-5
CDR3 protein: CASSFLGSSYNEQFF

J gene: TRBJ2-7
V gene: TRBV10-3
CDR3 protein: CAIRGESYEQYF

J gene: TRBJ1-1
V gene: TRBV25-1
CDR3 protein: CASSDSVGTVTEAFF

J gene: TRBJ2-7
V gene: TRBV19
CDR3 protein: CASTPGTAIHPYEQYF

J gene: TRBJ1-3
V gene: TRBV19
CDR3 protein: CASLGPSGNTIYF

J gene: TRBJ2-7
V gene: TRBV12-3/TRBV12-4
CDR3 protein: CASSREQKQYF

J gene: TRBJ1-2
V gene: TRBV29-1
CDR3 protein: CSVVRRDAEINYGYTF

J gene: TRBJ1-1
V gene: TRBV19
CDR3 protein: CASGPGTGEAFF

J gene: TRBJ2-2
V gene: TRBV2
CDR3 protein: CASSERNTGELFF

J gene: TRBJ2-3
V gene: TRBV29-1
CDR3 protein: CSVEEGVGGPDTQYF

J gene: TRBJ2-1
V gene: TRBV5-1
CDR3 protein: CASSPGTSGFNEQFF

J gene: TRBJ1-3
V gene: TRBV4-3
CDR3 protein: CASSQGTVQSSGNTIYF

J gene: TRBJ2-7
V gene: TRBV20-1
CDR3 protein: CSASKPGPLAEQYF

J gene: TRBJ2-7
V gene: TRBV20-1
CDR3 protein: CSAPLWGSGSSYEQYF

J gene: TRBJ1-1
V gene: TRBV23-1
CDR3 protein: CASSQRPNTEAFF

J gene: TRBJ2-1
V gene: TRBV28
CDR3 protein: CASSLQTSGSRGNEQFF

J gene: TRBJ2-3
V gene: TRBV7-2
CDR3 protein: CASSSPERPDIPTQYF

J gene: TRBJ2-2
V gene: TRBV12-3/TRBV12-4
CDR3 protein: CASRTSGELFF

J gene: TRBJ1-1
V gene: TRBV29-1
CDR3 protein: CSVVTGGFGNTEALF

J gene: TRBJ1-2
V gene: TRBV7-2
CDR3 protein: CASSETLWDGYTF

J gene: TRBJ2-7
V gene: TRBV30
CDR3 protein: CAWSVGGQVYEQYF

J gene: TRBJ1-1
V gene: TRBV13
CDR3 protein: CASSPSGRYEAFF

J gene: TRBJ1-3
V gene: TRBV4-2
CDR3 protein: CASSQGRLSGNTIYF